Presented here are 3 T cell receptor beta chains from one specimen sequenced in a study of patients and donors after allogeneic stem cell transplantation. MiXCR, run by TCRdb on the RT-PCR reads, gives a single entry per CDR3 protein. The repertoire has hundreds of thousands of distinct CDR3 sequences, about a sixth of them found once; the top ten carry over 6%. Sequencing was carried out using blood, either unsorted or a sorted T cell fraction (not recorded which). These receptors all stem from a human donor who was either an allogeneic HSCT recipient or a stem cell or donor lymphocyte infusion donor (not recorded which). It is not recorded whose cells these are; they may come from a transplant donor.

This clonotype was seen a handful of times. The chain employs TRBV27 and TRBJ2-3; 13 positions match TRBD2. Germline CDR1 MNHEY, CDR2 SMNVEV (reference sequence). Trimming at V came to 7 bases and at J to 6 bases, leaving 7 bases not matched to a gene. CDR3 length: 15 residues. CDR3 in amino acids: CASTPTSGGRDTQYF. CDR3 nucleotides: TGTGCCAGCACCCCGACTAGCGGGGGGAGGGATACGCAGTATTTT.

V and J are TRBV12-3 or TRBV12-4 and TRBJ1-5; 7 nucleotides line up with TRBD1. This CDR3 contains 13 residues. J lost 8 bases, V lost 1 base, and 2 bases had no gene match. CDR3 residues: CASSLETGKPQHF. CDR3 bases: TGTGCCAGCAGTTTAGAGACAGGGAAGCCCCAGCATTTT.

The rearrangement joins TRBV18 to TRBJ2-1; the D gene is possibly TRBD1 (5 bases). V dropped 3 bases and J dropped 6 bases, with 21 bases sitting between them. Germline V CDR1 and CDR2: KGHSH, LQKENI. The length of the CDR3 is 17 residues. Written as DNA, the CDR3 is TGTGCCAGCTCACCCTGGGTTCACAGGATTTCTGGCAATGAGCAGTTCTTC. Translating it yields CASSPWVHRISGNEQFF.